This is a list of T cell receptor beta chains from one sample in a study of T cell clones after liver transplantation. The data were produced by immunoSEQ multiplex PCR, yet TCRdb's version contains in-frame clones alone and is incomplete. Among 70,000 to 80,000 clones listed, more than 75% were seen once. Here the sequenced sample was CD4+ T cells from blood, taken before liver transplant. The receptors stem from a human donor who received a liver transplant. Both conserved end residues are part of each CDR3. D genes are given only for firm matches. Rows give clone size only sometimes, using once, few, many, or a class for an expanded clone.

d_gene,v_gene,abundance,j_gene,CDR3nt,CDR3aa
TRBD1,TRBV10-3,once,TRBJ1-5,TGTGCCATCAGGCAGACAGGGGAAAGCAATCAGCCCCAGCATTTT,CAIRQTGESNQPQHF
NA,TRBV14,NA,TRBJ2-1,TGTGCCAGCAGCCAAGACCTCGGCTCCTACAATGAGCAGTTCTTC,CASSQDLGSYNEQFF
TRBD2,TRBV2,NA,TRBJ2-7,TGTGCCAGCAGTGAAGAGCGGGAGCACTACGAGCAGTACTTC,CASSEEREHYEQYF
TRBD1,TRBV5-1,once,TRBJ1-1,TGCGCCAGCAGCTTGGCCGGGACAGGCAACACTGAAGCTTTCTTT,CASSLAGTGNTEAFF
NA,TRBV29-1,NA,TRBJ2-3,TGCAGCGTTGACTCTGGAGATACGCAGTATTTT,CSVDSGDTQYF
NA,TRBV7-8,NA,TRBJ2-3,TGTGCCAGCCACCTCCGAGGGCCCGACACAGATACGCAGTATTTT,CASHLRGPDTDTQYF
TRBD1,TRBV2,NA,TRBJ1-4,TGTGCCAGCAGTCCAGGGGGGTGGGCGAGTGAAAAACTGTTTTTT,CASSPGGWASEKLFF
NA,TRBV4-3,NA,TRBJ2-1,TGCGCCAGCAGCCAAGATAAGCAGTCCAATCAGTTCTTC,CASSQDKQSNQFF
NA,TRBV2,NA,TRBJ2-7,TGTGCCAGCAGTTCGGGACTGTACCCCTACGAGCAGTACTTC,CASSSGLYPYEQYF
NA,TRBV7-2,NA,TRBJ2-7,TGTGCCAGCAGCTTAGGGTCGGGCGGCTACTACGAGCAGTACTTC,CASSLGSGGYYEQYF
TRBD2,TRBV27,NA,TRBJ2-1,TGTGCCAGCAGACCCCGGGGGCGGGAGGGCTCTAATGAGCAGTTCTTC,CASRPRGREGSNEQFF
NA,TRBV29-1,NA,TRBJ2-7,TGCAGCGTTGATGGGGGGATAATTGGCTCCTACGAGCAGTACTTC,CSVDGGIIGSYEQYF
NA,TRBV18,NA,TRBJ2-7,TGTGCCAGCTCACCCGACACTTACGAGCAGTACTTC,CASSPDTYEQYF
NA,TRBV27,NA,TRBJ2-1,TGTGCCAGCAGTTTATCGGCGACTAGTATGGCGCGGGGTGAGCAGTTCTTC,CASSLSATSMARGEQFF
TRBD2,TRBV29-1,NA,TRBJ2-1,TGCAGCACCACCGGGACTACCTACGGGTACAATGAGCAGTTCTTC,CSTTGTTYGYNEQFF
NA,TRBV7-2,NA,TRBJ1-3,TGTGCCAGCAGCCTAACAGGCGGCTCTGGAAACACCATATATTTT,CASSLTGGSGNTIYF
NA,TRBV28,NA,TRBJ2-7,TGTGCCAGCAGTTTCAGGGAACTCTACGAGCAGTACTTC,CASSFRELYEQYF
NA,TRBV29-1,NA,TRBJ2-3,TGCAGCGTTGAGCGGGAATTAGATACGCAGTATTTT,CSVERELDTQYF
NA,TRBV28,NA,TRBJ2-7,TGTGCCAGCAGTGGGGGGGCCTTGGAAGAGCAGTACTTC,CASSGGALEEQYF
NA,TRBV28,NA,TRBJ1-4,TGTGCCAGCAGTTACAATGAAAAACTGTTTTTT,CASSYNEKLFF
TRBD2,TRBV11-3,NA,TRBJ2-3,TGTGCCAGCAGCTTAGGTGCTCGGGGAGGGGCAGATACGCAGTATTTT,CASSLGARGGADTQYF
TRBD2,TRBV19,NA,TRBJ2-5,TGTGCCAGTAGGGGAGGGAGTCAAGAGACCCAGTACTTC,CASRGGSQETQYF